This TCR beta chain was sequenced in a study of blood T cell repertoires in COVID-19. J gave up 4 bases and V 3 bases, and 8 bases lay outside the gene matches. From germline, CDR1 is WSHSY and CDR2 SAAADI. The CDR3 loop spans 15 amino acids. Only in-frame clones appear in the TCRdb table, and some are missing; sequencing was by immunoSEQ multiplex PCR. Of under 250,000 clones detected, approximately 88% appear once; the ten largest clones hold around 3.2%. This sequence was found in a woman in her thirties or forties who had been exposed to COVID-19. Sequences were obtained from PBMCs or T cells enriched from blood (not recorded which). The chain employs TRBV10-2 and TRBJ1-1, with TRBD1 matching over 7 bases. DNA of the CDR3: TGCGCCAGCAGTGAAAGATTGGAGGGGGCCACTGAAGCTTTCTTT. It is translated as CASSERLEGATEAFF.